Listed below are T cell receptor beta chains from one sample, sequenced in a study of T-cell memory formation after mild COVID-19. MiXCR, run by TCRdb on the 5' RACE reads, gives a single entry per CDR3 protein. The sample includes about 350,000 distinct CDR3 sequences, around 15% of them seen just once. The sample taken for sequencing was PBMCs or a T cell subset sorted from them (not recorded which). These receptors originate from a man younger than 35 who had mild COVID-19 (a few samples of this study predate the infection). Cell type and time point are not known. Both conserved end residues are part of each CDR3. The order of the fields is V gene, clone size, J gene, CDR3 protein. Clone sizes are given selectively: once, few, many, or a class where the clone is expanded.

TRBV10-1,few,TRBJ2-1,CASSEGTGADEQFF
TRBV7-2,few,TRBJ2-3,CASQSRLAGTDTQYF
TRBV6-2/TRBV6-3,few,TRBJ1-1,CASSPSRGSTEAFF
TRBV7-2,few,TRBJ2-7,CASSFLDRVTYEQYF
TRBV29-1,.,TRBJ2-5,CSVEDWLTGTSETQYF
TRBV12-5,.,TRBJ2-2,CASGLVPFPGELFF
TRBV12-3/TRBV12-4,few,TRBJ2-4,CASEGASKNIQYF
TRBV11-1,few,TRBJ2-1,CASSIGLAGSYNEQFF
TRBV7-9,.,TRBJ1-2,CASSLWDRPGVSYTF
TRBV7-2,once,TRBJ1-4,CASSPWGGSEKLFF
TRBV7-9,few,TRBJ2-3,CAIHDSSLSVDTQYF
TRBV7-9,once,TRBJ1-1,CASSLGLYNTEAFF
TRBV28,.,TRBJ2-5,CASRGGQGLRETQYF
TRBV20-1,.,TRBJ2-5,CSGGGQGRPETQYF
TRBV5-1,.,TRBJ2-5,CASSLEAGWYQETQYF
TRBV11-2,few,TRBJ2-3,CASSLGGRWGDLTSTDTQYF
TRBV20-1,few,TRBJ2-1,CSATTSASGDNNEQFF
TRBV19,.,TRBJ2-5,CVVETQYF
TRBV5-1,many,TRBJ2-5,CASSLTGTAQETQYF
TRBV7-2,few,TRBJ2-3,CASSLKSSGGARITDTQYF
TRBV5-1,.,TRBJ2-3,CASSLANMGTDTQYF
TRBV10-2,.,TRBJ2-1,CASSDPRHNEQFF
TRBV4-1,.,TRBJ1-2,CASSQERGVYYGYTF
TRBV20-1,.,TRBJ2-2,CSARGLLARTDTGELFF
TRBV2,.,TRBJ1-1,CASSESGRTEAFF
TRBV5-1,.,TRBJ1-2,CASSLDGFNYGYTF
TRBV15,many,TRBJ2-7,CATSRGFSSYEQYF
TRBV11-3,few,TRBJ2-1,CASSLTRSNEQFF
TRBV7-9,.,TRBJ2-3,CASSSGQGGTDTQYF
TRBV3-1,few,TRBJ1-1,CASSQKPTGGTEAFF
TRBV28,few,TRBJ1-1,CASSFTGPHEAFF
TRBV7-2,few,TRBJ2-2,CASSSVAGNTGELFF
TRBV20-1,many,TRBJ2-3,CSARPKRGPSSTDTQYF
TRBV4-1,many,TRBJ2-7,CASSAPGRAYEQYF
TRBV11-2,.,TRBJ2-5,CASSLVISGFGTQYF
TRBV15,.,TRBJ2-7,CATSRDRHTGQYEQYF
TRBV7-9,.,TRBJ2-1,CASSFGQGGNEQFF
TRBV12-3/TRBV12-4,.,TRBJ1-2,CASTVSGGYGYTF
TRBV29-1,few,TRBJ2-3,CSVVTAGWVASQYF
TRBV7-9,.,TRBJ2-5,CASSPYVTPTRGGPETQYF
TRBV7-2,.,TRBJ2-3,CASSFTGETDTQYF
TRBV11-3,few,TRBJ2-3,CASSLEGGPGGDTQYF
TRBV4-3,many,TRBJ2-4,CASSQDRPGDIQYF
TRBV29-1,many,TRBJ2-5,CSEQQGQETQYF